The 8 T cell receptor beta chains in this list originate from one sample, sequenced in a study of memory CD4+ T cells and cytomegalovirus serostatus. Single viable CD3+CD4+CD8-CD45RO+ cells were sorted as the memory CD4+ T cells. Using immunoSEQ multiplex PCR, the repertoire was profiled, and TCRdb retains in-frame clones only, with some absent. The data contain tens of thousands of clones, around 77% of them singletons. The sample comprised memory CD4+ T cells from blood. The receptors originated from an adult in good health and CMV-seronegative.

This sequence joins TRBV18 and TRBJ2-1; 11 nucleotides align to TRBD2. There are 17 residues in the CDR3. The germline gives CDR1 KGHSH, CDR2 LQKENI. V gave up 4 bases and J gave up 10 bases; unmatched junction bases: 15. The CDR3 sequence is CASSHTGSTSGSHEQFF. CDR3 nucleotide sequence: TGTGCCAGCTCACATACAGGGAGCACTAGCGGGAGCCACGAGCAGTTCTTC.

V is TRBV28 and J is TRBJ1-3; 7 bases map to TRBD1. The trim removed 6 bases at V and 4 bases at J, leaving 9 bases unmatched. There are 15 residues in the CDR3. In germline, CDR1 is MDHEN, CDR2 SYDVKM. CDR3 sequence (DNA): TGTGCCAGCAGCCGAACAGGGGACTGGGGAAACACCATATATTTT. Residues: CASSRTGDWGNTIYF.

The V call is TRBV13, the J call TRBJ2-5; perhaps TRBD2 as D (5 bases). Per germline, CDR1 PRHDT and CDR2 FYEKMQ (reference sequence). The ends were cut back, 5 bases at V and 3 bases at J, with 13 bases in the middle. The CDR3 runs to 14 residues. This chain's CDR3 is CASSTREAKETQYF. CDR3 nucleotide sequence: TGTGCCAGCAGCACCCGGGAAGCTAAAGAGACCCAGTACTTC. Using reference TRBV13 and TRBJ2-5 for the parts outside the CDR3, the full variable domain is AAGVIQSPRHLIKEKRETATLKCYPIPRHDTVYWYQQGPGQDPQFLISFYEKMQSDKGSIPDRFSAQQFSDYHSELNMSSLELGDSALYFCASSTREAKETQYFGPGTRLLVL.

This chain links TRBV7-2 with TRBJ1-1, with D perhaps matching TRBD1 (5 bases). This CDR3 is 18 amino acids long. Germline CDR1 is SGHTA and CDR2 is FQGNSA. Trimming stripped 5 bases from V and 8 bases from J, with 30 bases between. The chain's CDR3 is CASSPTRLRVGPNLEAFF. The CDR3 DNA follows: TGTGCCAGCAGCCCAACCCGACTCAGGGTGGGTCCCAACTTGGAAGCTTTCTTT.

This clone was found once. The CDR3 DNA reads as TGTGCCAGCAGCTTAATTGACAATCAGCCCCAGCATTTT. Translated, it gives CASSLIDNQPQHF. V gene TRBV7-2 combines with J gene TRBJ1-5; D not certain. In germline, CDR1 is SGHTA, CDR2 FQGNSA. CDR3 length: 13 residues. Trimming took 2 bases from V and 3 from J, leaving 5 bases between them.

CDR3 in amino acids: CASSPQGIGGETQYF. The CDR3 nucleotides are TGTGCCAGCAGTCCACAGGGTATCGGAGGAGAGACCCAGTACTTC. The chain joins TRBV27 to TRBJ2-5, with D perhaps TRBD1 (6 bases). Germline lookup yields CDR1 MNHEY and CDR2 SMNVEV (reference sequence). The CDR3 totals 15 residues. Trimming took 5 bases from V and 4 from J, leaving 17 bases between them.

The chain combines TRBV19 with TRBJ2-5; D is perhaps TRBD1 (6 bases). V lost 6 bases and J 5 bases, leaving 19 bases between the germline ends. Germline V gene data show CDR1 as LNHDA and CDR2 as SQIVND (reference sequence). The CDR3 contains 15 residues. CDR3 residues: CASSLVTGIVETQYF. As DNA, the CDR3 is TGTGCCAGTAGCCTAGTTACAGGGATAGTGGAGACCCAGTACTTC.

The CDR3 spells CASSPQDREETQYF. DNA of the CDR3: TGTGCCAGCAGCCCCCAGGACAGGGAGGAGACCCAGTACTTC. The chain links TRBV7-2 to TRBJ2-5; 8 bases match TRBD1. CDR3 length: 14 amino acids. Germline CDR1 reads SGHTA; CDR2 reads FQGNSA. V lost 5 bases to trimming and J lost 5 bases; unmatched junction nucleotides: 7.